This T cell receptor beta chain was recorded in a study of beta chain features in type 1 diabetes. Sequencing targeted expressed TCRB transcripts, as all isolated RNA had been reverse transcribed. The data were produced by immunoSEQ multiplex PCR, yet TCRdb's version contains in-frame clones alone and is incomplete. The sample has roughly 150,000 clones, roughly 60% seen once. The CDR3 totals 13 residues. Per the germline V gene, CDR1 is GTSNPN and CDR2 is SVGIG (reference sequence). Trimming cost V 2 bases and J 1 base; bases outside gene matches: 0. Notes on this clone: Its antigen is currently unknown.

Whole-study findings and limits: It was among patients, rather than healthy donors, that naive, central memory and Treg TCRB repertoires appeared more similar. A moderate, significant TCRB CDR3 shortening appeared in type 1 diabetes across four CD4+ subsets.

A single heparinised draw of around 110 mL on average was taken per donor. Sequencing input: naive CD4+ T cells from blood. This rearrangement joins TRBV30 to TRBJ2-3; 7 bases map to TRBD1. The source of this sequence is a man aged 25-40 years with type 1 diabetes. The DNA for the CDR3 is TGTGCCTGGAGTACAGGGGGCACAGATACGCAGTATTTT. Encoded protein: CAWSTGGTDTQYF. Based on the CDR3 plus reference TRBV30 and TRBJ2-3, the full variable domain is SQTIHQWPATLVQPVGSPLSLECTVEGTSNPNLYWYRQAAGRGLQLLFYSVGIGQISSEVPQNLSASRPQDRQFILSSKKLLLSDSGFYLCAWSTGGTDTQYFGPGTRLTVL.